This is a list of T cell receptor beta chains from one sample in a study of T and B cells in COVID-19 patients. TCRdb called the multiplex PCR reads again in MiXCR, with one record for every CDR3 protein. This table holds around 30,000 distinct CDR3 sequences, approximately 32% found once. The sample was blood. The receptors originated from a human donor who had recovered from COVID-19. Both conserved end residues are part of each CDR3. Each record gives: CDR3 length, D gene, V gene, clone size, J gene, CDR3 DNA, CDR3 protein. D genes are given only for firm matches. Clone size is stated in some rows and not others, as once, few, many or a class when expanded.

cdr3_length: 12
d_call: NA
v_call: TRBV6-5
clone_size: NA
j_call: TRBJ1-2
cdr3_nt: TGTGCCAGCAGCGACAGGTACTATGGCTACACCTTC
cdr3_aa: CASSDRYYGYTF

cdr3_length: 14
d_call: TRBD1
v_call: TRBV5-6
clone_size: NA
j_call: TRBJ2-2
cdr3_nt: TGTGCCAGCAGCCAACATACAGGGGCCGGGGAGCTGTTTTTT
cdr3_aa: CASSQHTGAGELFF

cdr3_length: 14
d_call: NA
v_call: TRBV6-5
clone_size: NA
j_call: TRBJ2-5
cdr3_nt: TGTGCCAGCAGCTTAACCCCGGGTAGAGAGACCCAGTACTTC
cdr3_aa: CASSLTPGRETQYF

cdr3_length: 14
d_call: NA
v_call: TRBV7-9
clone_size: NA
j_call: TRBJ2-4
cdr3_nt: TGTGCCAGCAGCCCCCTTGTAGGGAAAAACATTCAGTACTTC
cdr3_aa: CASSPLVGKNIQYF

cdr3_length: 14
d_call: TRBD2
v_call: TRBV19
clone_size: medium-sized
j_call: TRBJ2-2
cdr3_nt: TGTGCCAGTAGCGGGACTAGGGCTGGCGGGGAGCTGTTTTTT
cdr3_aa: CASSGTRAGGELFF

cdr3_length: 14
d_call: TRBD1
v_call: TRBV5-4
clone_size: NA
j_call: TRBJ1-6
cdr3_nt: TGTGCCACAACCAACAGGGGAAAGAATTCACCCCTCCACTTT
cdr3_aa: CATTNRGKNSPLHF

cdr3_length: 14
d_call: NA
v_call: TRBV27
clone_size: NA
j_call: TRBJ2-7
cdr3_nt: TGTGCCAGCAGTTTATTCCGGGGGGCGTACGAGCAGTACTTC
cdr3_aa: CASSLFRGAYEQYF

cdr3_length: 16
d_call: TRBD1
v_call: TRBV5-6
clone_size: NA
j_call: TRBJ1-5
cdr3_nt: TGTGCCAGCAGCCAAGGAACAGGGGGAAGCAATCAGCCCCAGCATTTT
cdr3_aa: CASSQGTGGSNQPQHF

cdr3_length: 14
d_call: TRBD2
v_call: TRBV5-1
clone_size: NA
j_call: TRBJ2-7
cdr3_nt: TGCGCCAGCAGCCTCACTAGCGGGAGGTACGAGCAGTACTTC
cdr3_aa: CASSLTSGRYEQYF

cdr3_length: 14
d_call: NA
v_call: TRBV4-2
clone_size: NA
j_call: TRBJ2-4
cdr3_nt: TGCGCCAGCAGCCAAGAGGCAGGGAGAAACATTCAGTACTTC
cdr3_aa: CASSQEAGRNIQYF

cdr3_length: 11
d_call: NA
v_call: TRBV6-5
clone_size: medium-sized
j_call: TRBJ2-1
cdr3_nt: TGTGCCAGCAGTCAGGCCCCTGAGCAGTTCTTC
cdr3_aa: CASSQAPEQFF

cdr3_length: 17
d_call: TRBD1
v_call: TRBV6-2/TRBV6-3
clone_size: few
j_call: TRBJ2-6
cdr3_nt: TGTGCCAGCAAACCGGGACAGGGTATCTCTGGGGCCAACGTCCTGACTTTC
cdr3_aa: CASKPGQGISGANVLTF

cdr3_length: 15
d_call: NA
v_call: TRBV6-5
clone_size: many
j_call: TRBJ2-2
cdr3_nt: TGTGCCAGCAGTTACTCCTACCGGGGCACCGGGGAGCTGTTTTTT
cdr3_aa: CASSYSYRGTGELFF

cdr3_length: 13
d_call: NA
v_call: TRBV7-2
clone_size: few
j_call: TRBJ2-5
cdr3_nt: TGTGCCAGCACCCTGAAGAGGGTGGAGACCCAGTACTTC
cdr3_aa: CASTLKRVETQYF

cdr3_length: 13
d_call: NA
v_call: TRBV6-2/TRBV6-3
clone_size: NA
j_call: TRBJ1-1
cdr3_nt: TGTGCCAGCAGGGGGGAGCTCGACACTGAAGCTTTCTTT
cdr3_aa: CASRGELDTEAFF

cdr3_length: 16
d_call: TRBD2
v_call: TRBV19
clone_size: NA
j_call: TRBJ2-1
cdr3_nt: TGTGCCAGCAAGGGGGGACTAGCGGATCCCTACAATGAGCAGTTCTTC
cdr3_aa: CASKGGLADPYNEQFF

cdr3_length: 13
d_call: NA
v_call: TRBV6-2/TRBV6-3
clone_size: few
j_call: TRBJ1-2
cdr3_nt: TGTGCCAGCAGCCTCCCCCGGAACTATGGCTACACCTTC
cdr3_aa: CASSLPRNYGYTF

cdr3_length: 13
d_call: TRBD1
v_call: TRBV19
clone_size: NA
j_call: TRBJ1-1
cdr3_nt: TGTGCCAGTAGTATCCAACAGGGGTATGAAGCTTTCTTT
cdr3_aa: CASSIQQGYEAFF

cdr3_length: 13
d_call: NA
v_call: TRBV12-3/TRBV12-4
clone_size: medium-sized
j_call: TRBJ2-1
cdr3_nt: TGTGCCAGCAACCTTGGGCTAGCCCATGAGCAGTTCTTC
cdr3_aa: CASNLGLAHEQFF

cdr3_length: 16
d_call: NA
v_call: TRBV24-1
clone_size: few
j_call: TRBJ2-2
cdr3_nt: TGTGCCACCAGTGATTTAAGGGGTCGCGGCACCGGGGAGCTGTTTTTT
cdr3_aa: CATSDLRGRGTGELFF

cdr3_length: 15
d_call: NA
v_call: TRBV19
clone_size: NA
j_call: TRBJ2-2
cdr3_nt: TGTGCCAGTCACCCGGGCTGGGCCTCGGGCGGGGAGCTGTTTTTT
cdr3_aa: CASHPGWASGGELFF

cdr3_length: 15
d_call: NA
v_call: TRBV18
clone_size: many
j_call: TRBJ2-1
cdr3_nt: TGTGCCAGCTCATCCCCGGAAGTGACAGCAGGCGAGCAGTTCTTC
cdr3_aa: CASSSPEVTAGEQFF

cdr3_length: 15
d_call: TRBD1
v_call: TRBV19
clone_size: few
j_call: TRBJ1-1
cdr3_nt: TGTGCCAGTAGACCGACTTGGACAGGGGGTCTTGAAGCTTTCTTT
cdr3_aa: CASRPTWTGGLEAFF

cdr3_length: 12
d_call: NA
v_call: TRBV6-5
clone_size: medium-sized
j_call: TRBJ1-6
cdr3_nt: TGTGCCAGCAGTGCCGGGCTGTCAGCCCTCCACTTT
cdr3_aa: CASSAGLSALHF

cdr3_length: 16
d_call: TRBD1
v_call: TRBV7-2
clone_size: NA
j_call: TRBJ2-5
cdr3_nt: TGTGCCAGCAGCCCCGGACAGGGAGGAGGGCAAGAGACCCAGTACTTC
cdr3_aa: CASSPGQGGGQETQYF

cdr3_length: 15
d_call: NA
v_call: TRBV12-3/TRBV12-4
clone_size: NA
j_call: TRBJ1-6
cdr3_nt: TGTGCCAGCAGTGCTCGACGGGACCTCAGGGAGGCCCTCCACTTT
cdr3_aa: CASSARRDLREALHF

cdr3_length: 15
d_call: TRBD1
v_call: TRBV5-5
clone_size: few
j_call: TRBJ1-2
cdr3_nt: TGTGCCAGCAGCTTGTCGGCAGGGGGGCACTATGGCTACACCTTC
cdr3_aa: CASSLSAGGHYGYTF

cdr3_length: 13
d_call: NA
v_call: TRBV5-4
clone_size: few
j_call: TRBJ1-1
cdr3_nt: TGTGCCAGCAGCCGGTCAGGGGTCACTGAAGCTTTCTTT
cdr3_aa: CASSRSGVTEAFF

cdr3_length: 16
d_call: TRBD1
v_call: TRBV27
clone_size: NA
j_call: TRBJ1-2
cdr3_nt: TGTGCCAGCAGCTCCGGGACAGGGGCGCTATCCCGCGGCTACACCTTC
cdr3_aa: CASSSGTGALSRGYTF

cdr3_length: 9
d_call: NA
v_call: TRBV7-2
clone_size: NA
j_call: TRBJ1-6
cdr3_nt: TGTGCCAAAAATTCACCCCTCCACTTT
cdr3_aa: CAKNSPLHF

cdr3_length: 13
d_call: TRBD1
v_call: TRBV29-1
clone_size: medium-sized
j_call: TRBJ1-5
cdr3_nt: TGCAGCGTTGGAGACAGGGATTATCAGCCCCAGCATTTT
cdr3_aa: CSVGDRDYQPQHF

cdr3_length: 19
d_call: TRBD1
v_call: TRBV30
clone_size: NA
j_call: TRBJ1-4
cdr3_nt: TGTGCCTGGAGTGTTGTCGAAGCCGTCAACAGGGGTCTTAATGAAAAACTGTTTTTT
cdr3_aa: CAWSVVEAVNRGLNEKLFF

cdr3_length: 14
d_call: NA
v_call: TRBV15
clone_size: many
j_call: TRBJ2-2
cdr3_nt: TGTGCCACCAGCAGATCTAAGGGCACCGGGGAGCTGTTTTTT
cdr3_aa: CATSRSKGTGELFF

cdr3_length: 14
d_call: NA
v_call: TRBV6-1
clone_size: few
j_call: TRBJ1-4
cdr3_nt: TGTGCCACCGGAACCGGGCCGACCTCTGAAAAACTGTTTTTT
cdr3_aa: CATGTGPTSEKLFF

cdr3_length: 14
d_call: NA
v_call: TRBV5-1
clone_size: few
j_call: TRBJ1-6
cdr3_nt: TGCGCCAGCAGCTTGGCCGGGGATAATTCACCCCTCCACTTT
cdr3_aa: CASSLAGDNSPLHF

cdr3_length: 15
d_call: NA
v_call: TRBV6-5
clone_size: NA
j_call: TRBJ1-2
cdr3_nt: TGTGCCAGCAGTCTAAATGGACCCGGCCACTATGGCTACACCTTC
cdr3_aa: CASSLNGPGHYGYTF

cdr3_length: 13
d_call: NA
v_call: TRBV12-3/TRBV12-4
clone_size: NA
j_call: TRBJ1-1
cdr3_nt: TGTGCCAGCAGCTCACAGGTGAACACTGAAGCTTTCTTT
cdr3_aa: CASSSQVNTEAFF

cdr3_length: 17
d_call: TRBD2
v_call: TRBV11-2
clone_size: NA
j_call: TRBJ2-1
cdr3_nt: TGTGCCAGAAGCCTGCCGTGTAGCGGGGGGGCCAGGACCGAGCAGTTCTTC
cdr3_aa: CARSLPCSGGARTEQFF

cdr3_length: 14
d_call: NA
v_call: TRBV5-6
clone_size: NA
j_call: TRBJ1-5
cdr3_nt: TGTGCCAGCAGCCCGGGTCAAACGAATCAGCCCCAGCATTTT
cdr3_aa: CASSPGQTNQPQHF

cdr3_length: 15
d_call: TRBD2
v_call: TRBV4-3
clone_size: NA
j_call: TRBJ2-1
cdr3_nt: TGCGCCAGCAGCCGACTAGCGGGGGTCCACAATGAGCAGTTCTTC
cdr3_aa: CASSRLAGVHNEQFF

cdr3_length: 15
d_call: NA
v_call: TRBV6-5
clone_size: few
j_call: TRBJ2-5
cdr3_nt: TGTGCCAGCAGTTACCTGGGACGGTACCAAGAGACCCAGTACTTC
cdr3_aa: CASSYLGRYQETQYF

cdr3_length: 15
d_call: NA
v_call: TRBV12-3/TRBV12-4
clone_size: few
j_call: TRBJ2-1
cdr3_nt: TGTGCCAGCAGTTTAAGTCTTCAGGGGGGCGATGAGCAGTTCTTC
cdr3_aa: CASSLSLQGGDEQFF

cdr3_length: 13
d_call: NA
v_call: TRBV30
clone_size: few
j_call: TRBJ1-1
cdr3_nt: TGTGCCTGGAGCGGCGGGGTCAGGACTGAAGCTTTCTTT
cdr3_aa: CAWSGGVRTEAFF

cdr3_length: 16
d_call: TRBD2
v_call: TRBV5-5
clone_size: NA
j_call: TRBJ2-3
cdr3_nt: TGTGCCAGCAGTTCGGGGGGGGGAGCCAGCACAGATACGCAGTATTTT
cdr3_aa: CASSSGGGASTDTQYF

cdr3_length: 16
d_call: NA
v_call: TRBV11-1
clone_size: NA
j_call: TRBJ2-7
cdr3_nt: TGTGCCAGCAGCTTAGCGCGTCAGGGGCCGCCTTACGAGCAGTACTTC
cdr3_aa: CASSLARQGPPYEQYF

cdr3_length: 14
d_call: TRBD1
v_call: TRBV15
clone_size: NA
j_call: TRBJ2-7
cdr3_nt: TGTGCCACCAGCAGATCCGACAGGGTCTACGAGCAGTACTTC
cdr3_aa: CATSRSDRVYEQYF

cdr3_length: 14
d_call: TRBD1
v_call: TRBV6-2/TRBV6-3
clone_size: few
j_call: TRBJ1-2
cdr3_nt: TGTGCCAGCAGTTACGCCAGGGGGCCCTATGGCTACACCTTC
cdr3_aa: CASSYARGPYGYTF

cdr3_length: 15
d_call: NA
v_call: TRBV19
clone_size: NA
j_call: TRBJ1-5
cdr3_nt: TGTGCCAGTACCACCAGCCCGGGGGGCAATCAGCCCCAGCATTTT
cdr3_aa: CASTTSPGGNQPQHF

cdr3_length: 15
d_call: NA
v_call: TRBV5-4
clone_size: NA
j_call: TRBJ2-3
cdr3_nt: TGTGCCAGCAGCTTAGGGGGGGCGGGGACAGATACGCAGTATTTT
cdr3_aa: CASSLGGAGTDTQYF

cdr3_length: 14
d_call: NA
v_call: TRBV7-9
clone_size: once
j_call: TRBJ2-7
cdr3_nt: TGTGCCAGCAGCTTAGCAGGATTGGGTTACGAGCAGTACTTC
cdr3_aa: CASSLAGLGYEQYF